Reported below is one TCR beta chain. Ten or more counts support this clonotype. What this receptor recognizes is not known. The sample holds no much larger clone one base away, and base qualities are not on file. Counted from cysteine to phenylalanine, this CDR3 has 14 amino acids. Here the CDR3 DNA is all that survives: 42 bases in frame from base 1. The germline V gene (reference sequence) supplies CDR1 DFQATT and CDR2 SNEGSKA. V lost 4 bases and J lost 1 base; the stretch between them is 12 bases long. TCR libraries were constructed from about 400 ng RNA using the Immunoverse kit, and molecular barcoded adaptors covering alpha/delta and beta/gamma chains were employed. TCR library preparation was performed with the same RNA that was used for transcriptome sequencing. An Illumina HiSeq 4000 with 2 x 150 cycles was used to sequence the TCR libraries. The study's own analysis went as follows. Using MiXCR, which included quality filtering and error correction, TCR reads were aligned to human V, D, J and C references and then assembled into CDR3 clonotypes. The tcR package in R was used for analysis of clonotype counts and gene usage diversity. For inspection of raw mapping reads, RNA-seq reads were mapped by STAR aligner version 2.5.3a onto GRCh37 of the human genome. To test how sequencing depth affected the clonotypes detected, IR-seq fastq files were randomly downsampled with Seqtk 1.3. In-frame beta chains were kept once TCRdb had trimmed the public reads at Q25 with fastp and called clones with MiXCR. All rows with the same CDR3 protein become a single entry with the most common DNA and genes. These V and J calls originate from TCRdb's pipeline instead of the authors' own analysis. A total of more than 30,000 distinct CDR3 sequences appear in this sample, about a fifth of them only once. Of the sample, around 15% falls within the top ten clones.

Every patient had bone marrow sampled at the time of active disease. Isolation of bone marrow mononuclear cells was performed by Ficoll-Hypaque density gradient centrifugation. Myeloma plasma cells were removed and CD138-negative cells were obtained by negative selection following labeling with CD138 magnetic microbeads on a MACS separator. Flow cytometry with CD138 antibodies on an Attune NxT was used to check how pure the isolated cells were. Total RNA was extracted using TRIzol reagent and was quantified on a NanoDrop spectrophotometer. Paired RNA-seq and IR-seq were performed on the CD138-negative bone marrow sample of each patient. This sample was included in a study of read filtering for tumor transcriptome and immune sequencing (dated by TCRdb to 2018 to 2020). A note on the overall study: The cohort had around 16 male and approximately 15 female patients with a mean age of around 66 years, ranging from about 45 to 85. By revised international staging, roughly 8 patients were R-ISS I, under 20 were R-ISS II and roughly seven were R-ISS III. Whole-transcriptome libraries were prepared with the TruSeq RNA Access Library Prep Kit after DNase treatment. TCR-region mapped reads per sample ranged from about 4.05 to 10.27 million with IR-seq versus only about 75 to 1,400 with RNA-seq. Using the same bone marrow samples, the study ran both targeted immune repertoire sequencing and bulk whole-transcriptome sequencing and then compared the TCR repertoires from each method. One of the main goals was to work out a read-filtering strategy for immune repertoire data, in particular whether clonotypes backed by only a single read should be removed.

Here is what the overall study found, with its caveats: The sorted CD138-negative fraction was a mixed bone marrow immune population, not purified T cells. In IR-seq, single-read clonotypes were about four fifths of clonotypes but approximately 3.5% of total reads; in RNA-seq they were around 75% of clonotypes and less than 45% of reads. Clonotypes were captured by IR-seq at much higher depth and more reliably than by RNA-seq, and smaller IR-seq throughput was sufficient for identification of most shared clonotypes. The correlation between IR-seq and RNA-seq shared clonotype proportions rose when single-read clonotypes were removed.

The sample taken for sequencing was a population of CD138-negative cells sorted from bone marrow. The cell subset or site label, as the study defines it: bone marrow mononuclear cells depleted of CD138+ plasma/myeloma cells by negative magnetic selection. This clonotype was sampled from a donor at least 40 years old with multiple myeloma. The V and J segments used are TRBV20-1 and TRBJ2-3; the D gene is perhaps TRBD2, on 5 matching bases. For the CDR3, the sequence is CSATSGWGTDTQYF. The DNA sequence is as follows: TGCAGTGCTACTTCGGGATGGGGCACAGATACGCAGTATTTT.